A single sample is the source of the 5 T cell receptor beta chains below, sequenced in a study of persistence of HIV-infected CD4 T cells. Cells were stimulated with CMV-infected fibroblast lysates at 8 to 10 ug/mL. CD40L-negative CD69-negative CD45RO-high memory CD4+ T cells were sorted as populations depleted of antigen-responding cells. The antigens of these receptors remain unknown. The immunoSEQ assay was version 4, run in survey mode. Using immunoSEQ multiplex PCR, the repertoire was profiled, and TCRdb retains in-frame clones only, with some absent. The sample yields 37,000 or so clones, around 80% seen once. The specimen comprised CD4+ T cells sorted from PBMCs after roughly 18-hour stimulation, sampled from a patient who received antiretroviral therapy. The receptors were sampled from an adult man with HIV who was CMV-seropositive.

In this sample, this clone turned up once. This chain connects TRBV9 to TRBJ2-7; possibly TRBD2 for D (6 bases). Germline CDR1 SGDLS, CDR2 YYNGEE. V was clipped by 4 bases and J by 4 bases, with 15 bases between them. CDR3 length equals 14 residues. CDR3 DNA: TGTGCCAGCAGCCCGGATACGGGAGTTTACGAGCAGTACTTC. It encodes CASSPDTGVYEQYF.

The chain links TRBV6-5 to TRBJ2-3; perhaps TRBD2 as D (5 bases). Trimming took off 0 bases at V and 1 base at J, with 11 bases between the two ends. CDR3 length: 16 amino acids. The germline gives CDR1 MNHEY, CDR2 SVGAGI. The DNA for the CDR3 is TGTGCCAGCAGTTACTCGAGAGGGAGCCGCACAGATACGCAGTATTTT. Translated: CASSYSRGSRTDTQYF.

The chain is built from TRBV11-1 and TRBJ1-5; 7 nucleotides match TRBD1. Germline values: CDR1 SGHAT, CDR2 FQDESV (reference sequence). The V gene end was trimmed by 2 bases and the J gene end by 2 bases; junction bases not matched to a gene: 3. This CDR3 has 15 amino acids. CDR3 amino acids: CASSLTGDGNQPQHF. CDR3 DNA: TGTGCCAGCAGCTTAACAGGGGATGGCAATCAGCCCCAGCATTTT. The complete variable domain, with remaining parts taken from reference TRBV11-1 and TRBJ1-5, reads EAEVAQSPRYKITEKSQAVAFWCDPISGHATLYWYRQILGQGPELLVQFQDESVVDDSQLPKDRFSAERLKGVDSTLKIQPAELGDSAMYLCASSLTGDGNQPQHFGDGTRLSIL.

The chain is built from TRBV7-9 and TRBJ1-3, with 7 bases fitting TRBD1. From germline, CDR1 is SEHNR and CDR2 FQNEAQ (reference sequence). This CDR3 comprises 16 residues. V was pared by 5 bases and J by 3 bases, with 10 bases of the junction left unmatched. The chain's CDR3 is CASSPPGQAFGNTIYF. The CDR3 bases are TGTGCCAGCAGCCCGCCTGGACAGGCCTTTGGAAACACCATATATTTT.

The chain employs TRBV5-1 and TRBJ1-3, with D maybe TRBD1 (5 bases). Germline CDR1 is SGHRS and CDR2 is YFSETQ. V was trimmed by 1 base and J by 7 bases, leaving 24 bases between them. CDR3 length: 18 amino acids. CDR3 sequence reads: CASSLRQRGQLGSNTIYF. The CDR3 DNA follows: TGCGCCAGCAGCTTGCGCCAGAGGGGCCAATTAGGCAGCAACACCATATATTTT.